A single sample gave rise to the 24 T cell receptor beta chains below, sequenced in a study of T-cell memory formation after mild COVID-19 (dated by TCRdb to the early 2020s). Library construction relied on 5' RACE. This sample was sequenced with an Illumina NovaSeq 6000. Starting from the raw public reads, TCRdb applied fastp trimming at Q25, assembled clones with MiXCR and retained in-frame beta chains. Identical CDR3 proteins give one entry, which carries the most common genes and DNA. For this sample the table gives 300,000 to 400,000 distinct CDR3 sequences, of which 28% were detected only once. The ten largest clones take up roughly 12% of the sample. Sequenced material: PBMCs or a T cell subset sorted from them (not recorded which). The receptors derive from an adult woman who had mild COVID-19 (a few samples of this study predate the infection). The sample titles of this study are shuffled in the database, so cell type and time point are left out; the donor was told from shared clones.

The V call is TRBV7-2, the J call TRBJ1-1; 7 nucleotides line up with TRBD1. This CDR3 has 16 residues. CDR1 and CDR2 from the germline V gene are SGHTA and FQGNSA. The trim removed 5 bases at V and 5 bases at J, leaving 14 bases unmatched. CDR3 in amino acids: CASSPIQGPLHTEAFF. CDR3 sequence (DNA): TGTGCCAGCAGCCCCATACAGGGGCCGCTTCATACTGAAGCTTTCTTT.

This clonotype was found a few times. The rearrangement uses TRBV12-3 or TRBV12-4 and TRBJ1-5; D may be TRBD1 (5 bases). This CDR3 is built from 18 residues. Trimming cost V 6 bases and J 5 bases, with 26 bases left between them. The CDR3: CASSRGGDGQGEHQPQHF. The CDR3 region has the DNA TGTGCCAGCAGCCGAGGCGGGGATGGCCAGGGAGAGCATCAGCCCCAGCATTTT.

This clonotype was seen only a few times. The rearrangement joins TRBV12-3 or TRBV12-4 to TRBJ2-3; D ambiguous. The length of the CDR3 is 13 residues. V was pared by 5 bases and J by 0 bases, with 6 bases between. The CDR3 sequence is CASSKPSTDTQYF. The CDR3 DNA follows: TGTGCCAGCAGTAAGCCCAGCACAGATACGCAGTATTTT.

V gene TRBV12-3 or TRBV12-4 combines with J gene TRBJ1-2; D not resolved. The CDR3 has 13 amino acids. Trimming stripped 5 bases from V and 5 bases from J, with 12 bases between. This chain's CDR3 is CASSPRTPYGYTF. Here the CDR3 DNA reads TGTGCCAGCAGTCCACGTACACCTTATGGCTACACCTTC.

The chain links TRBV5-1 to TRBJ2-7; D possibly corresponds to TRBD1 (8 bases). CDR1 is SGHRS, CDR2 YFSETQ, per germline. The V end lost 4 bases, the J end lost 6 bases, and 20 bases lay between the germline ends. The CDR3 runs to 15 residues. The CDR3 loop is CASSEIGQGLIEQYF. DNA for the CDR3: TGCGCCAGCAGCGAAATCGGACAGGGACTAATCGAGCAGTACTTC. The full variable domain, completed using reference TRBV5-1 and TRBJ2-7, is KAGVTQTPRYLIKTRGQQVTLSCSPISGHRSVSWYQQTPGQGLQFLFEYFSETQRNKGNFPGRFSGRQFSNSRSEMNVSTLELGDSALYLCASSEIGQGLIEQYFGPGTRLTVT.

A few counts support this clonotype. This chain connects TRBV12-5 to TRBJ1-1; tentatively, D is TRBD1 (6 bases). The CDR3 runs 12 residues. CDR1 and CDR2 (germline): LGHNT, FRNRAP. V was shortened by 3 bases and J by 4 bases, with 6 bases between the two germline ends. The CDR3 DNA follows: TGTGCTAGTGGTTTACAGGGCACTGAAGCTTTCTTT. This encodes CASGLQGTEAFF.

The chain is built from TRBV20-1 and TRBJ2-7, with 8 positions matching TRBD2. Germline lookup yields CDR1 DFQATT and CDR2 SNEGSKA (reference sequence). J lost 4 bases, V lost 4 bases, and 9 bases had no gene match. CDR3 length equals 14 residues. CDR3 nucleotide sequence: TGCAGTGCTACACCGGGACTAGGGATATACGAGCAGTACTTC. It is translated as CSATPGLGIYEQYF.

V and J are TRBV20-1 and TRBJ2-1; 8 nucleotides agree with TRBD2. V lost 5 bases and J lost 6; bases outside the gene matches: 12. Germline V gene sequence: CDR1 DFQATT, CDR2 SNEGSKA (reference sequence). The CDR3 consists of 15 residues. CDR3 loop: CSAPRGSGISNEQFF. The CDR3 DNA is TGCAGTGCTCCCCGGGGTAGCGGGATATCCAATGAGCAGTTCTTC.

The gene calls are TRBV6-5 and TRBJ1-5; D is uncertain. CDR3 size: 13 residues. The germline gives CDR1 MNHEY, CDR2 SVGAGI. With 6 bases removed from V and 7 bases from J, the gap between germline ends came to 13 bases. The CDR3 bases are TGTGCCAGCAGCATCGGCAGCACGCAGCCCCAGCATTTT. The encoded protein is CASSIGSTQPQHF.

In regard to this clonotype: One junction end disagrees with the germline gene, perhaps due to a read error. The rearrangement links TRBV7-7 to TRBJ2-1; 8 bases fit TRBD2. The germline V gene has CDR1 SSHAT and CDR2 FNYEAQ (reference sequence). The CDR3 loop spans 13 amino acids. CDR3 sequence: CASSLAGPGEQFF. The CDR3 nucleotides are TGTGCTAGCAGCTTAGCGGGGCCGGGGGAGCAGTTCTTC.

This clonotype was detected ten times or more. Written as DNA, the CDR3 is TGTGCCAGCAGCTTAATCACGAACACTGAAGCTTTCTTT. Its protein is CASSLITNTEAFF. The chain combines TRBV7-2 with TRBJ1-1; D is unresolved. V lost 2 bases to trimming and J lost 1 base, with 5 bases between them. There are 13 residues in the CDR3. Per the germline V gene, CDR1 is SGHTA and CDR2 is FQGNSA. The whole variable domain, remainder taken from reference TRBV7-2 and TRBJ1-1, is GAGVSQSPSNKVTEKGKDVELRCDPISGHTALYWYRQSLGQGLEFLIYFQGNSAPDKSGLPSDRFSAERTGGSVSTLTIQRTQQEDSAVYLCASSLITNTEAFFGQGTRLTVV.

The chain carries TRBV12-3 or TRBV12-4 and TRBJ2-3; D might be TRBD1 (6 bases). This CDR3 comprises 18 residues. The V and J ends lost 5 bases and 1 base respectively, with 22 bases between them. CDR3 region: CASSTGWTRRVGTDTQYF. The CDR3, as DNA: TGTGCCAGCAGTACAGGGTGGACCCGCCGGGTCGGCACAGATACGCAGTATTTT.

The V gene is TRBV4-1, the J gene TRBJ2-1, with 9 bases that match TRBD2. This CDR3 spans 16 amino acids. J gave up 6 bases and V 2 bases, and 8 bases lay outside the gene matches. From germline, CDR1 is MGHRA and CDR2 YSYEKL. CDR3 nucleotides: TGCGCCAGCAGCCAAAGAGCGGGGGGCTCCATCAATGAGCAGTTCTTC. Its protein is CASSQRAGGSINEQFF.

The chain couples TRBV7-9 to TRBJ2-7, with 7 bases aligning to TRBD1. CDR1 and CDR2 from the germline V gene are SEHNR and FQNEAQ (reference sequence). This CDR3 region has 15 residues. V dropped 2 bases and J dropped 1; count of bases not matched to a gene: 5. CDR3 in amino acids: CASSLTAGGSYEQYF. CDR3 DNA sequence: TGTGCCAGCAGCTTAACGGCAGGGGGTTCCTACGAGCAGTACTTC.

The chain joins TRBV13 to TRBJ1-2; 8 nucleotides agree with TRBD1. The CDR3 has 13 residues. The V segment lost 5 bases and the J segment 4 bases; nucleotides outside the gene matches: 3. CDR1 and CDR2 (germline): PRHDT, FYEKMQ (reference sequence). The CDR3 DNA reads TGTGCCAGCAGCACGGGACAGGCCTATGGCTACACCTTC. It translates to CASSTGQAYGYTF.

The rearrangement joins TRBV2 to TRBJ2-7; 11 bases align to TRBD2. Trimming at V came to 6 bases and at J to 6 bases, leaving 10 bases not matched to a gene. CDR3 size: 15 residues. Germline V gene sequence: CDR1 SNHLY, CDR2 FYNNEI. The CDR3 sequence: CASRVRLAGQSEQYF. CDR3 in DNA: TGTGCCAGCAGGGTAAGACTAGCGGGGCAGTCCGAGCAGTACTTC.

This clonotype was seen more than once but under ten times. J is TRBJ2-7 and V is TRBV12-3 or TRBV12-4, with 15 bases identical to TRBD2. V trimming: 4 bases; J trimming: 13 bases; junction bases outside the gene matches: 2. The CDR3 totals 12 residues. CDR3 protein: CASSWTSGRVYF. The CDR3 DNA sequence: TGTGCCAGCAGTTGGACTAGCGGGAGGGTTTACTTC.

This clonotype was picked up a small number of times. The chain employs TRBV29-1 and TRBJ2-3; D not certain. Trimming left V 3 bases short and J 2 bases short, with 12 bases between. Germline V gene data show CDR1 as SQVTM and CDR2 as ANQGSEA. This CDR3 contains 14 residues. The CDR3 region is CSVDERQATDTQYF. The CDR3 DNA reads as TGCAGCGTTGATGAGAGACAAGCCACAGATACGCAGTATTTT.

This clonotype was seen many times. The chain links TRBV12-3 or TRBV12-4 to TRBJ2-1; TRBD2 aligns across 14 bases. Trimming cost V 6 bases and J 10 bases; bases outside gene matches: 5. CDR3 length equals 14 residues. The CDR3 sequence: CASSPGLAGEEQFF. The DNA of the CDR3 is TGTGCCAGCAGCCCGGGACTAGCGGGAGAAGAGCAGTTCTTC.

In this sample, this clonotype turned up a few times. The chain couples TRBV20-1 to TRBJ1-1, with D uncertain. CDR1 is DFQATT, CDR2 SNEGSKA, per germline (reference sequence). V shed 1 base and J shed 1 base, with 13 bases lying between them. The CDR3 runs 15 residues. DNA for the CDR3: TGCAGTGCTAGAGTGGGTCCGACGGCGAACACTGAAGCTTTCTTT. This translates into CSARVGPTANTEAFF.

The chain's CDR3 is CASSYTLNEQFF. CDR3 nucleotide sequence: TGTGCCAGCAGTTACACCTTAAATGAGCAGTTCTTC. V usage is TRBV12-3 or TRBV12-4 and J usage is TRBJ2-1; D is unresolved. CDR3 length: 12 amino acids. V was pared by 4 bases and J by 7 bases, with 8 bases between.

The rearrangement links TRBV25-1 to TRBJ2-7; D unresolved. V lost 4 bases, J lost 3 bases, and 7 bases lay in between. Germline CDR1 is MGHDK and CDR2 is SYGVNS. CDR3 size: 12 residues. This CDR3 is CASSGPNYEQYF. CDR3 nucleotide sequence: TGTGCCAGCAGTGGGCCTAACTACGAGCAGTACTTC.

This clonotype was seen a handful of times. The chain has TRBV5-6 and TRBJ2-7; tentative D call: TRBD2 (5 bases). V was trimmed by 0 bases and J by 1 base, leaving 11 bases between them. The CDR3 covers 15 residues. The germline V gene has CDR1 SGHDT and CDR2 YYEEEE. The CDR3 nucleotides are TGTGCCAGCAGCTTGGAAGTTTTAGCGTCCTACGAGCAGTACTTC. It codes for CASSLEVLASYEQYF.

This clonotype has more than one count but fewer than ten. The V gene is TRBV7-3, the J gene TRBJ2-1; 10 bases are a match to TRBD2. This CDR3 is 16 amino acids long. V trimming: 5 bases; J trimming: 6 bases; junction bases outside the gene matches: 10. The germline V gene encodes CDR1 SGHTA and CDR2 FQGTGA. The CDR3 loop reads CASSLSIAGGINEQFF. CDR3 sequence (DNA): TGTGCCAGCAGCCTATCGATAGCGGGAGGTATCAATGAGCAGTTCTTC.